This TCR beta chain emerged from a study of blood T cell repertoires in COVID-19. Study as a whole: Samples came from the United States, Italy and Spain, spanning acute and convalescent COVID-19.

Methods used by the authors: Estimates of nucleated cell counts were drawn from the amplification of reference gene primers. The assay was immunoSEQ multiplex PCR, and TCRdb's table has in-frame clones only and misses some. The D gene and trimming were derived from the DNA, and the V and J assignments and clone size from that table. The sample has about 34,000 clones; about 93% are singletons. The CDR3 length is 14 residues. After removal of 3 bases from V and 2 bases from J, the junction contained 0 bases not matched to a gene. Germline CDR1 reads MNHNS; CDR2 reads SASEGT. The rearrangement joins TRBV6-1 to TRBJ2-7; TRBD2 agrees at 11 bases. Material for sequencing was peripheral blood. The TCR comes from a human donor in a cohort sampled during active COVID-19. CDR3 region: CASSDSGRAYEQYF. Written as DNA, the CDR3 is TGTGCCAGCAGTGATAGCGGGAGGGCCTACGAGCAGTACTTC.